This T cell receptor (beta chain) was identified in a study of vaccination effects on CD4 cells after COVID-19. This CDR3 contains 13 residues. V lost 0 bases to trimming and J lost 6 bases, with 6 bases between them. Germline loops: CDR1 MNHEY, CDR2 SVGAGI. Sequenced by immunoSEQ multiplex PCR; TCRdb stores in-frame clones only, minus some. The sample holds some 68,000 clones, about 80% seen once. CD4+ T cells specific for antigen were expanded with viral peptide pools by the ViraFEST assay before sequencing. Between days 9 and 10 of culture, CD4+ T cells were separated out. Nobody among the vaccine recipients had prior SARS-CoV-2 infection (nucleocapsid antibodies were negative). Concerning this clone: The antigen is unknown.

The TCR was taken from a human donor who received a COVID-19 vaccine. The rearrangement joins TRBV6-5 to TRBJ1-5, with D tentatively TRBD1 (5 bases). This material consisted of CD4+ T cells from PBMCs cultured with HCoV-OC43 spike peptides, taken before COVID-19 vaccination. The subset denotes: HCoV-OC43 spike overlapping peptide pool stimulation. CDR3 residues: CASSYSGVQPQHF. The CDR3 coding sequence is TGTGCCAGCAGTTACTCAGGGGTTCAGCCCCAGCATTTT.